A selection of T cell receptor beta chains follows, all from one sample in a study of cytomegalovirus exposure and HLA in healthy donors. Clones were sequenced by immunoSEQ multiplex PCR, and TCRdb holds only the in-frame ones, with some missing. The repertoire includes around 130,000 clones, around 81% of them detected once, and about 0.63% sits in the top ten. Sequencing was done on a sample of PBMCs. These receptors came from a young man in good health and CMV-seronegative. CDR3s include the opening cysteine and the closing phenylalanine or tryptophan.

TRBV2,CASSVGQRNEQFF
TRBV7-2,CASSSLQGATYNSPLHF
TRBV6-5,CASSYRQGLRADTQYF
TRBV7-9,CASSLGAHQNTEAFF
TRBV7-2,CASSLDRQIYGYTF
TRBV19,CASSTDRNTEAFF
TRBV27,CASSLLPGGRADTQYF
TRBV19,CASSVPRQRDTGELFF
TRBV30,CAWRNRESNQPQHF
TRBV7-9,CASSLDRVRGTEAFF
TRBV9,CASSVDPVRQETQYF
TRBV28,CASSRQYPGRRVNYGYTF
TRBV7-9,CASSFHTGGYGYTF
TRBV5-1,CASQVQGGLQETQYF
TRBV14,CASSQRTGGGYTF
TRBV4-1,CASSQERTGQAAAEAFF
TRBV6-5,CASSYSGTGGMAFF
TRBV11-3,CASSFLWRELFF
TRBV5-1,CASSPGGSSYNSPLHF
TRBV9,CASSKTSLEQFF
TRBV7-9,CASSNRVWEQFF
TRBV7-9,CASSFWGGISEAFF
TRBV19,CASSPSGRANTEAFF
TRBV28,CASSGGRLAFWIF
TRBV7-2,CASSLMWATNTEAFF
TRBV30,CAWGQSNIQYF
TRBV5-4,CASSLNRDRGSGKLFF
TRBV28,CASSRGQLVSYNSPLHF
TRBV18,CASSPGEAGAEQYF
TRBV28,CASSLYGGGATGELFF
TRBV10-1,CASSESRRGDTGELFF
TRBV18,CASSPLTGDTEAFF
TRBV27,CASGPQGRGLRIDGYTF
TRBV30,CAWSVMGTPKAFF
TRBV29-1,CSVDPPGDTEAFF